This T cell receptor beta chain was documented in a study of blood T cell repertoires in COVID-19. Study summary: Collection of acute and convalescent COVID-19 samples took place in the United States, Italy and Spain. Sample material is recorded as cDNA or gDNA derived from T cells, B-cell-depleted T cells, or PBMCs.

This clone was found once. Methods used by the authors: Amplification of reference gene primers was used by the study to estimate nucleated cell counts. Clones were sequenced by immunoSEQ multiplex PCR, and TCRdb holds only the in-frame ones, with some missing. V and J calls and clone size are those listed in that table; D and trimming were worked out from the DNA. The sample records 220,000 or so clones, 89% being singletons. CDR3 length equals 14 residues. The V end was cut by 4 bases, the J end by 3 bases, with 13 bases between. Germline assignment: CDR1 SEHNR and CDR2 FQNEAQ (reference sequence). This sequence originates from a man aged 60 to 75 who had recovered from COVID-19. V gene TRBV7-9 combines with J gene TRBJ2-7; no definite D call. The specimen was peripheral blood. DNA for the CDR3: TGTGCCAGCAGCTCGAAGACAAGTCTCTACGAGCAGTACTTC. Encoded protein: CASSSKTSLYEQYF.